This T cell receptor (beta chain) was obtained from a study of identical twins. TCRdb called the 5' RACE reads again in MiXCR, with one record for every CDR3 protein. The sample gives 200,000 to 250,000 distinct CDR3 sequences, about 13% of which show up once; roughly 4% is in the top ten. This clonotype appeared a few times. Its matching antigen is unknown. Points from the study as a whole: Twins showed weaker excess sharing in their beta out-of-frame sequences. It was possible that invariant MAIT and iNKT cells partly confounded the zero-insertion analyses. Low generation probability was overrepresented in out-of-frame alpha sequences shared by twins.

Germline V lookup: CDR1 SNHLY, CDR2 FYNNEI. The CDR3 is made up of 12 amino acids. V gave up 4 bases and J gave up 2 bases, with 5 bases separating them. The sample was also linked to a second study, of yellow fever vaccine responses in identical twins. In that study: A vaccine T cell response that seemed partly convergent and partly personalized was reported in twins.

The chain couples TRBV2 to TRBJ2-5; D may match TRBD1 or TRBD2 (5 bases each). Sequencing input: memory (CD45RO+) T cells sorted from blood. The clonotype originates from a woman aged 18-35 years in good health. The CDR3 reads CASSGGQETQYF. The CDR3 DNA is TGTGCCAGCAGTGGGGGGCAAGAGACCCAGTACTTC.